These T cell receptor beta chains were read from a single sample in a study of identical twins. TCRdb re-analysed the 5' RACE reads in MiXCR, keeping a single row per CDR3 protein. This sample carries some 790,000 distinct CDR3 sequences, 15% to 20% of them seen once, and the ten largest clones take around 13%. The sample was also linked to a second study, of T cells expressing NK-cell markers.

Material: PBMCs. These receptors were collected from a young woman in good health. Both conserved end residues are part of each CDR3. The order of the fields is clone size, D gene, CDR3 length, V gene, J gene, CDR3 protein, CDR3 DNA. The D gene is left open where the match is weak. Clone sizes are given selectively: once, few, many, or a class where the clone is expanded.

>few|NA|16|TRBV5-5|TRBJ2-1
CASSLEPSSSYNEQFF
TGTGCCAGCAGCTTGGAACCTTCGAGCTCCTACAATGAGCAGTTCTTC
>once|TRBD1|16|TRBV18|TRBJ2-4
CASSPIHTGTENIQYF
TGTGCCAGCTCACCCATTCACACTGGGACAGAAAACATTCAGTACTTC
>many|NA|15|TRBV5-1|TRBJ2-1
CASSSGEGFDNEQFF
TGCGCCAGCAGCTCTGGTGAGGGCTTCGACAATGAGCAGTTCTTC
>many|NA|13|TRBV7-2|TRBJ1-1
CASSTRQNTEAFF
TGTGCCAGCAGCACCCGACAGAACACTGAAGCTTTCTTT
>few|TRBD2|14|TRBV12-3/TRBV12-4|TRBJ2-7
CASSQGLVPHEQYF
TGTGCCAGCAGCCAAGGACTAGTTCCCCACGAGCAGTACTTC
>NA|TRBD2|14|TRBV6-1|TRBJ2-3
CASSPRWREDTQYF
TGTGCCAGCAGCCCCCGTTGGCGGGAGGATACGCAGTATTTT
>NA|TRBD2|16|TRBV12-3/TRBV12-4|TRBJ2-3
CASTTEGGASTDTQYF
TGTGCCAGCACCACGGAGGGAGGGGCTAGCACAGATACGCAGTATTTT
>NA|TRBD1|13|TRBV6-6|TRBJ2-7
CASSYGTGTEQYF
TGTGCCAGCAGTTACGGGACAGGGACCGAGCAGTACTTC
>few|NA|13|TRBV5-5|TRBJ2-1
CASSGTFFNEQFF
TGTGCCAGCAGCGGGACTTTCTTTAATGAGCAGTTCTTC
>few|NA|15|TRBV12-3/TRBV12-4|TRBJ2-3
CASRLEGLGTDTQYF
TGTGCCAGCAGGCTGGAAGGGCTTGGTACAGATACGCAGTATTTT
>NA|NA|13|TRBV20-1|TRBJ2-7
CSADQGSVGEQYF
TGCAGTGCCGATCAGGGATCGGTCGGGGAGCAGTACTTC
>NA|TRBD2|15|TRBV28|TRBJ2-7
CASSSLATGTYEQYF
TGTGCCAGCAGCTCACTAGCGACCGGTACCTACGAGCAGTACTTC
>few|TRBD1|13|TRBV5-1|TRBJ2-7
CASSRRQGDEQYF
TGCGCCAGCAGCCGGAGACAGGGCGACGAGCAGTACTTC
>NA|NA|13|TRBV9|TRBJ2-1
CASSVVEGGEQFF
TGTGCCAGCAGCGTAGTAGAAGGCGGTGAGCAGTTCTTC
>many|TRBD1|12|TRBV29-1|TRBJ2-2
CSGRTGDGELFF
TGCAGCGGACGGACAGGGGACGGGGAGCTGTTTTTT
>NA|NA|16|TRBV7-2|TRBJ2-7
CASSLLGGDRSYEQYF
TGTGCCAGCAGCCTCCTAGGCGGGGACAGATCCTACGAGCAGTACTTC
>few|TRBD1|13|TRBV2|TRBJ1-2
CASTLDRGKGYTF
TGTGCCAGCACTCTGGACAGGGGGAAAGGCTACACCTTC
>NA|TRBD2|19|TRBV6-1|TRBJ2-4
CASSLASGESGTAKNIQYF
TGTGCCAGCAGTCTGGCTAGCGGGGAAAGTGGAACGGCCAAAAACATTCAGTACTTC